A single sample is the source of the 18 T cell receptor beta chains below, sequenced in a study of blood T cell repertoires in COVID-19. The table came from immunoSEQ multiplex PCR; TCRdb's copy has only in-frame clones and leaves some out. Among roughly 220,000 clones, 82% were seen once, and the ten largest hold roughly 8%. The sequencing sample was made of peripheral blood. All receptors derive from a woman over 75 with COVID-19, enrolled during active disease.

This chain links TRBV11-3 with TRBJ2-7, with 7 bases matching TRBD1. This CDR3 region has 13 residues. With 1 base clipped from V and 9 bases from J, the junction kept 6 bases outside the gene matches. Germline values: CDR1 SGHNT, CDR2 YENEEA. The CDR3: CASSLARDSMQYF. The DNA for the CDR3 is TGTGCCAGCAGCTTAGCCCGGGACAGTATGCAGTACTTC.

The chain couples TRBV19 to TRBJ2-1; 9 positions match TRBD2. Germline V CDR1 and CDR2: LNHDA, SQIVND (reference sequence). The CDR3 sequence is 14 residues long. Germline trimming cut 5 bases from V and 8 bases from J; bases unmatched to any gene: 7. CDR3 sequence (DNA): TGTGCCAGTAGTCGTAGCGGGAGTAGCGATGAGCAGTTCTTC. It yields the protein CASSRSGSSDEQFF.

This clone was detected only a few times. J is TRBJ2-7 and V is TRBV7-2, with D possibly TRBD1 on 5 matching bases. The CDR3 consists of 15 residues. The V end lost 4 bases, the J end lost 1 base, and 14 bases lay between the germline ends. Germline V gives CDR1 SGHTA, CDR2 FQGNSA. The CDR3 region has the DNA TGTGCCAGCAGCTCCGTAGGGGCCCTATCCTACGAGCAGTACTTC. Its translation: CASSSVGALSYEQYF.

The sample holds a few counts of this clone. This CDR3 reads CASSSGTSGILEQYF. For the CDR3, the DNA is TGTGCCAGCAGCTCCGGGACTAGCGGTATACTTGAGCAGTACTTC. The chain employs TRBV11-1 and TRBJ2-7; 11 bases align to TRBD2. Unmatched junction bases numbered 9, after V lost 4 bases and J lost 7 bases. Germline CDR1 is SGHAT and CDR2 is FQDESV (reference sequence). The CDR3 is 15 amino acids.

V is TRBV6-5 and J is TRBJ1-1; 7 bases map to TRBD1. V shed 11 bases, J shed 0 bases, and the junction held 6 bases outside the gene matches. Germline V gene sequence: CDR1 MNHEY, CDR2 SVGAGI. The CDR3 is made up of 13 amino acids. The CDR3 region is CAGRGQMNTEAFF. The CDR3 DNA reads TGTGCCGGAAGGGGACAGATGAACACTGAAGCTTTCTTT.

The chain recombines TRBV7-9 with TRBJ1-2; 9 nucleotides align to TRBD1. Per germline, CDR1 SEHNR and CDR2 FQNEAQ (reference sequence). The length of the CDR3 is 15 residues. J was trimmed by 4 bases and V by 2 bases; bases with no gene match: 5. CDR3 DNA: TGTGCCAGCAGCTTAAAGACAGGGGGACTCTATGGCTACACCTTC. Protein: CASSLKTGGLYGYTF.

This sequence joins TRBV5-1 and TRBJ1-4, with D tentatively TRBD1 (5 bases). The CDR3 spans 14 residues. Trimming stripped 4 bases from V and 4 bases from J, with 11 bases between. Per the germline V gene, CDR1 is SGHRS and CDR2 is YFSETQ. The CDR3: CASSLDSYNEKLFF. CDR3 sequence (DNA): TGCGCCAGCAGCCTCGACAGCTATAATGAAAAACTGTTTTTT. The variable domain in full, completed from reference TRBV5-1 and TRBJ1-4, reads KAGVTQTPRYLIKTRGQQVTLSCSPISGHRSVSWYQQTPGQGLQFLFEYFSETQRNKGNFPGRFSGRQFSNSRSEMNVSTLELGDSALYLCASSLDSYNEKLFFGSGTQLSVL.

The chain uses TRBV20-1 and TRBJ1-1; 9 bases are a match to TRBD1. CDR3 length: 17 residues. The germline V gene has CDR1 DFQATT and CDR2 SNEGSKA (reference sequence). The V gene end was trimmed by 6 bases and the J gene end by 3 bases; junction bases not matched to a gene: 17. The CDR3 coding sequence is TGCAGTGCGAGTCCGGGACAGGGTTTGTGGAGTGACACTGAAGCTTTCTTT. Its translation is CSASPGQGLWSDTEAFF.

The chain joins TRBV4-1 to TRBJ1-2, with D possibly TRBD1 on 5 matching bases. Germline V gene data show CDR1 as MGHRA and CDR2 as YSYEKL. The V end lost 5 bases, the J end lost 5 bases, and 18 bases lay between the germline ends. This CDR3 contains 15 residues. CDR3 nucleotide sequence: TGCGCCAGCAGCGGACTTCACACGGGGGGTTATGGCTACACCTTC. Its protein product is CASSGLHTGGYGYTF.

The chain uses TRBV11-2 and TRBJ2-3; D is possibly TRBD2 (5 bases). V was trimmed by 3 bases and J by 2 bases, leaving 9 bases between them. The CDR3 is 14 residues long. Germline V gene lookup returns CDR1 SGHAT and CDR2 FQNNGV. The CDR3 DNA sequence: TGTGCCAGCAGCTTCGAGGGCCTCACAGATACGCAGTATTTT. It yields the protein CASSFEGLTDTQYF.

The chain combines TRBV28 with TRBJ1-1; D uncertain. The CDR3 is 12 amino acids. V shed 6 bases and J shed 0 bases, with 5 bases lying between them. Germline-derived CDR1 and CDR2 are MDHEN and SYDVKM. The CDR3 spells CASRQLNTEAFF. DNA for the CDR3: TGTGCCAGCAGACAGTTGAACACTGAAGCTTTCTTT. Full variable domain (remainder filled in from reference TRBV28 and TRBJ1-1): DVKVTQSSRYLVKRTGEKVFLECVQDMDHENMFWYRQDPGLGLRLIYFSYDVKMKEKGDIPEGYSVSREKKERFSLILESASTNQTSMYLCASRQLNTEAFFGQGTRLTVV.

The rearrangement uses TRBV30 and TRBJ2-3; 7 positions match TRBD2. The CDR3 is 14 amino acids. J gave up 5 bases and V 2 bases, and 7 bases lay outside the gene matches. CDR1 is GTSNPN, CDR2 SVGIG, per germline (reference sequence). CDR3 protein: CAWSLEGLRDTQYF. CDR3 DNA sequence: TGTGCCTGGAGTCTCGAGGGACTAAGAGATACGCAGTATTTT.

This chain joins TRBV19 and TRBJ1-2; D is perhaps TRBD1 (5 bases). V lost 3 bases and J 7 bases, leaving 24 bases between the germline ends. The CDR3 contains 17 residues. The germline gives CDR1 LNHDA, CDR2 SQIVND (reference sequence). DNA for the CDR3: TGTGCCAGTAGTATCGCATCGCGGCAGGGTCTCGGCGGTGGCTACACCTTC. Its protein is CASSIASRQGLGGGYTF.

The rearrangement uses TRBV15 and TRBJ1-2; D is possibly TRBD1 (5 bases). The CDR3 has 16 residues. V was trimmed by 0 bases and J by 5 bases, leaving 16 bases between them. CDR1 and CDR2 from the germline V gene are LNHNV and YYDKDF (reference sequence). The CDR3 sequence is CATSRDAGTRSYGYTF. CDR3 DNA sequence: TGTGCCACCAGCAGAGATGCGGGGACTCGGTCGTATGGCTACACCTTC.

The rearrangement links TRBV25-1 to TRBJ1-2; 8 nucleotides agree with TRBD1. CDR1 is MGHDK, CDR2 SYGVNS, per germline. The CDR3 sequence is 15 residues long. V lost 3 bases and J lost 7; bases outside the gene matches: 10. CDR3 sequence reads: CASSEGRGPFGGYTF. The CDR3 coding sequence is TGTGCCAGCAGTGAGGGCAGGGGGCCTTTTGGTGGCTACACCTTC.

This rearrangement joins TRBV2 to TRBJ2-5, with 8 nucleotides matching TRBD1. The junction had 4 bases not matched to a gene; V was cut back by 5 bases and J by 8 bases. CDR1 is SNHLY, CDR2 FYNNEI, per germline. This CDR3 has 12 residues. The CDR3 loop reads CASSYRGDTQYF. In nucleotides, the CDR3 is TGTGCCAGCAGTTACAGGGGGGATACCCAGTACTTC.

This chain links TRBV11-3 with TRBJ1-5; perhaps TRBD1 as D (5 bases). The CDR3 consists of 18 residues. Trimming pared 2 bases from V and 5 bases from J, leaving 22 bases between. The germline V gene has CDR1 SGHNT and CDR2 YENEEA. CDR3 in DNA: TGTGCCAGCAGCTTAAACAGGCGGCGGGGAAGGTTCGATCAGCCCCAGCATTTT. It codes for CASSLNRRRGRFDQPQHF. Using reference TRBV11-3 and TRBJ1-5 for the parts outside the CDR3, the full variable domain is EAGVVQSPRYKIIEKKQPVAFWCNPISGHNTLYWYLQNLGQGPELLIRYENEEAVDDSQLPKDRFSAERLKGVDSTLKIQPAELGDSAVYLCASSLNRRRGRFDQPQHFGDGTRLSIL.

J is TRBJ1-1 and V is TRBV10-3, with a possible D match to TRBD1 (6 bases). The CDR3 length is 16 residues. The V and J ends lost 0 bases and 0 bases respectively, with 11 bases between them. Germline V lookup: CDR1 ENHRY, CDR2 SYGVKD. The CDR3 nucleotides are TGTGCCATCAGTGAGTCCCTGGGACACGTGAACACTGAAGCTTTCTTT. Translated, it gives CAISESLGHVNTEAFF.